These 5 T cell receptor beta chains came from one sample sequenced in a study of regulatory T cells in long-lasting Graves disease. CDR3-region Arm-PCR and iRepertoire HTBI primers produced the TCR beta libraries. One entry per CDR3 protein, called by TCRdb with MiXCR from the multiplex PCR reads. The data show roughly 510,000 distinct CDR3 sequences, about 16% seen once. The sample's time point: newly diagnosed GD, antithyroid drugs for less than 3 months. Following extraction of RNA from PBMCs, that RNA was used to make the TCR library. Another study also made use of these data, one on T cells in Graves' hyperthyroidism and ophthalmopathy.

Sequenced material: peripheral blood mononuclear cells (PBMCs), taken at new diagnosis, from a patient treated with antithyroid drugs. The source of these receptors is a young man with Graves disease.

This clonotype appeared many times. V usage is TRBV13 and J usage is TRBJ2-7; 11 nucleotides align to TRBD1. V was clipped by 1 base and J by 3 bases; unmatched bases: 2. The germline gives CDR1 PRHDT, CDR2 FYEKMQ (reference sequence). The CDR3 runs 15 residues. The CDR3 loop reads CASSLAGTGGYEQYF. CDR3 nucleotides: TGTGCCAGCAGCTTAGCCGGGACAGGGGGCTACGAGCAGTACTTC.

This clonotype was recorded many times. This chain joins TRBV24-1 and TRBJ2-3; weak D call: TRBD2 (6 bases). This CDR3 is 14 amino acids long. Germline V gene sequence: CDR1 KGHDR, CDR2 SFDVKD. With 4 bases removed from V and 4 bases from J, the gap between germline ends came to 11 bases. The CDR3 DNA reads TGTGCCACCAGTGAGCCTTCTAGCGCAGATACGCAGTATTTT. It encodes CATSEPSSADTQYF.

This clonotype came up many times. The chain carries TRBV2 and TRBJ1-4, with TRBD1 identical over 8 bases. Trimming cost V 6 bases and J 3 bases; bases outside gene matches: 6. The CDR3 consists of 15 residues. Per the germline V gene, CDR1 is SNHLY and CDR2 is FYNNEI. CDR3 loop: CASSDLTGANEKLFF. The CDR3 region has the DNA TGTGCCAGCAGCGACCTGACAGGGGCTAATGAAAAACTGTTTTTT.

The sample holds a few counts of this clonotype. This rearrangement joins TRBV27 to TRBJ1-1; perhaps TRBD1 as D (6 bases). This CDR3 has 20 residues. Germline-derived CDR1 and CDR2 are MNHEY and SMNVEV (reference sequence). V lost 6 bases and J lost 3, with 32 bases in between. The CDR3 DNA is TGTGCCAGCAGCCCCTCCTCAGAAGGACAGCGATTCGTTGGGGACACTGAAGCTTTCTTT. This codes for CASSPSSEGQRFVGDTEAFF.

V is TRBV4-1 and J is TRBJ2-5, with a weak D call TRBD1 (6 bases). Germline CDR1 is MGHRA and CDR2 is YSYEKL. The CDR3 consists of 14 residues. With 8 bases removed from V and 1 base from J, the gap between germline ends came to 14 bases. For the CDR3, the DNA is TGCGCCAGCGCTCAGGGACACCTCCAAGAGACCCAGTACTTC. Translated: CASAQGHLQETQYF.